The clone carrying this T cell receptor beta chain was picked up many times. Its antigen is still unknown. This entry comes from a study of T cell repertoires in cytomegalovirus infection. Overall study: Matching HLA type, along with CMV infection, was indicated by public TCR beta signatures. General study points: It was HLA-C-restricted CMV-specific TCR beta clonotypes that dominated the response ex vivo. CMV carriers with the relevant HLA were identified by cumulative public TCR beta family frequency.

TCRdb re-called the reads through MiXCR, storing one row per CDR3 protein. The sample lists 200,000 to 300,000 distinct CDR3 sequences; over 9% were seen once. CDR3 size: 13 residues. CDR1 is SGHTA, CDR2 FQGNSA, per germline. V lost 3 bases, J lost 5 bases, and 10 bases lay in between. This chain links TRBV7-2 with TRBJ2-5, with D possibly TRBD1 on 6 matching bases. Input material: PBMCs. The sequence was collected from a human donor in good health (CMV status not recorded). Some clones in this sample may be carry-over from other donors' samples. For the CDR3, the DNA is TGTGCCAGCAGCTTCACAGGGTATGAGACCCAGTACTTC. Translated: CASSFTGYETQYF. Variable domain in full (rest from reference TRBV7-2 and TRBJ2-5): GAGVSQSPSNKVTEKGKDVELRCDPISGHTALYWYRQSLGQGLEFLIYFQGNSAPDKSGLPSDRFSAERTGGSVSTLTIQRTQQEDSAVYLCASSFTGYETQYFGPGTRLLVL.